Listed below are T cell receptor beta chains from one sample, sequenced in a study of beta chain features in type 1 diabetes. Libraries were prepared by immunoSEQ multiplex PCR; TCRdb keeps only in-frame clonotypes and omits some of them. The top ten hold around 0.017% of the sample, which has some 250,000 clones, approximately 11% seen once. Input material: naive CD4+ T cells from blood. The receptors were gathered from a man aged 25-45 years with type 1 diabetes. Both conserved end residues are part of each CDR3. Fields, in order: CDR3 protein, V gene, J gene.

CASSEPRALRRDGYTF,TRBV25-1,TRBJ1-2
CATSRDEQSSYEQYF,TRBV15,TRBJ2-7
CASSRDRGRVGELFF,TRBV28,TRBJ2-2
CASSVVQRGGYNEQFF,TRBV9,TRBJ2-1
CASSNAVDPLAANYGYTF,TRBV9,TRBJ1-2
CASSPRGQSEGTEAFF,TRBV4-3,TRBJ1-1
CASSFRGAGQPQHF,TRBV5-6,TRBJ1-5
CASRPYSGAKNIQYF,TRBV2,TRBJ2-4
CASSSTGQVDNEQFF,TRBV4-1,TRBJ2-1
CASQGTPVTGELFF,TRBV2,TRBJ2-2
CASSPRGSSTDTQYF,TRBV28,TRBJ2-3
CASSPGAVEQFF,TRBV18,TRBJ2-1
CASSLTKGTGRLFYGYTF,TRBV7-3,TRBJ1-2
CASSLGTEGYTF,TRBV4-2,TRBJ1-2
CASSSKPGTGDTEAFF,TRBV7-9,TRBJ1-1
CASSQDPRGSQPQHF,TRBV4-1,TRBJ1-5
CASSVGLADLLDTQYF,TRBV9,TRBJ2-3
CASSPRRAGELFF,TRBV5-6,TRBJ2-2
CASSYSGSSYEQYF,TRBV6-5,TRBJ2-7
CASSEGRTDYGYTF,TRBV28,TRBJ1-2
CASSRRRQESSYNEQFF,TRBV4-1,TRBJ2-1
CASSMGRGLNEQFF,TRBV19,TRBJ2-1
CSVVMSGLRETQYF,TRBV29-1,TRBJ2-5
CASGAENTGELFF,TRBV2,TRBJ2-2
CAISESRVRENNEQFF,TRBV10-3,.
CASSYRLAGDSYNEQFF,TRBV19,TRBJ2-1
CASRTFANEKLFF,TRBV5-1,TRBJ1-4
CASSLDKYEQYF,TRBV18,TRBJ2-7
CAISEPGLAVGEQYF,TRBV10-3,TRBJ2-7
CASSQVFRGSTQYF,TRBV4-3,TRBJ2-5
CASSSGTAHNYGYTF,TRBV28,TRBJ1-2
CASSFSWTGRLSYTF,TRBV7-9,TRBJ1-2
CASGNNRARNGYTF,TRBV28,TRBJ1-2